This T cell receptor beta chain was recovered during a study of T cells in women clearing cervical HPV infection. Across the whole study: Women with histologically confirmed HPV16-related CIN3 or worse, 2 with invasive cancer, served as cases. Study results and limitations: Controls had more TRBV6-7 (around 0.15%) than cases (about 0.11%).

Assay used: immunoSEQ multiplex PCR; TCRdb lists only in-frame clones, some missing. Its listing shows 20,000 to 25,000 clones. Germline lookup yields CDR1 SGHNT and CDR2 YYREEE (reference sequence). CDR3 length equals 14 residues. V was cut by 2 bases and J by 1 base, with 9 bases left in between. Note on this clone: The antigen remains undetermined. The CDR3 end falls 3 residues outside the read, so it is completed with the germline J gene.

The chain joins TRBV5-4 to TRBJ1-1; D unclear. This clonotype originated in a woman aged 18 to 75 with a cervical HPV16 infection that either progressed to CIN3+ or cleared (not recorded which). Sequencing input: blood buffy coat. Here the CDR3 reads CASSLTMSNTEAFF. CDR3 bases read: TGTGCCAGCAGCTTAACTATGTCGAACACTGAA.